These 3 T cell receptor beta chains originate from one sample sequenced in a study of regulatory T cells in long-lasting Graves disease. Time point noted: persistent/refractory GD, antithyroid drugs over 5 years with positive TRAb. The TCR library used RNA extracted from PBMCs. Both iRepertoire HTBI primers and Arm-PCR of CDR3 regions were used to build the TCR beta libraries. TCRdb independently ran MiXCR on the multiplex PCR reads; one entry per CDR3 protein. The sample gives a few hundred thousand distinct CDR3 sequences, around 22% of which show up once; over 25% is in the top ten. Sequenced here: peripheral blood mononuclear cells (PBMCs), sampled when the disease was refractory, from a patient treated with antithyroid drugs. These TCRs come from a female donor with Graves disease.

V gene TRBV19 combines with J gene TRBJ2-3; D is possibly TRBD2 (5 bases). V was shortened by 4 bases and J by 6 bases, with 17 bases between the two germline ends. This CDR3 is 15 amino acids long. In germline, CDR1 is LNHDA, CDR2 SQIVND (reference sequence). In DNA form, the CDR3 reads TGTGCCAGTAGTACCCCGGGCGCCGGCGGGGATACGCAGTATTTT. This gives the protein CASSTPGAGGDTQYF. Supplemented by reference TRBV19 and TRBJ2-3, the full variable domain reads DGGITQSPKYLFRKEGQNVTLSCEQNLNHDAMYWYRQDPGQGLRLIYYSQIVNDFQKGDIAEGYSVSREKKESFPLTVTSAQKNPTAFYLCASSTPGAGGDTQYFGPGTRLTVL.

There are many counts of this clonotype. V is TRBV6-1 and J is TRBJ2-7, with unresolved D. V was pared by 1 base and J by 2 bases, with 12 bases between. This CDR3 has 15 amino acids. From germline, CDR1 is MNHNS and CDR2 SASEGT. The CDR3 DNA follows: TGTGCCAGCAGTGAAGAAACGACGGCAGCCTACGAGCAGTACTTC. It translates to CASSEETTAAYEQYF.

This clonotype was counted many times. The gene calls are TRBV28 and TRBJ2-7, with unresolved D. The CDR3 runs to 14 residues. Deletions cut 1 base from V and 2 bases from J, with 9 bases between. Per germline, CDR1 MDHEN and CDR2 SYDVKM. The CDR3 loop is CASSLLVLPYEQYF. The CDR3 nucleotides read TGTGCCAGCAGTTTATTGGTCCTGCCCTACGAGCAGTACTTC.